This T cell receptor beta chain derives from a study of monozygotic twins with inflammatory bowel disease. The CDR3 runs to 13 residues. From germline, CDR1 is GTSNPN and CDR2 SVGIG (reference sequence). TCRdb reanalyzed the 5' RACE reads, giving one entry per CDR3 protein sequence and no DNA. The table for this sample gives approximately 45,000 distinct CDR3 sequences. The material sequenced was blood. The rearrangement uses TRBV30 and TRBJ1-2; there is no DNA to check the TCRdb D call of TRBD1. The receptor comes from a human donor with ulcerative colitis or Crohn's disease, or a healthy co-twin of an affected twin (not recorded which). CDR3 loop: CAWSVGAGLGYTF.